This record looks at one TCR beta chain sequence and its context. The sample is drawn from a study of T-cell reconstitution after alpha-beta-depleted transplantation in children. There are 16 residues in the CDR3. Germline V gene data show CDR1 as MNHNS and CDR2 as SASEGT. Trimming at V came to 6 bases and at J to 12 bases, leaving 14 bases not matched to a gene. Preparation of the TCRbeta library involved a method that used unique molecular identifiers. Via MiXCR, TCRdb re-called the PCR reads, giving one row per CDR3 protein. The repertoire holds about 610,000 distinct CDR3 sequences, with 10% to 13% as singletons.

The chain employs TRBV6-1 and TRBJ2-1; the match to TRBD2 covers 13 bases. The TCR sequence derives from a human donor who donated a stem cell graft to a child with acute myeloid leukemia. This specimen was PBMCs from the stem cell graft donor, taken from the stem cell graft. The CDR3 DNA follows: TGTGCCAGCAGCCCACTAGCGGGAGGGCTGTCCCTAGGGCAGTTCTTC. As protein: CASSPLAGGLSLGQFF.